This T cell receptor beta chain comes out of a study of human T cells and chemical hapten exposure. About the research overall: A 2 cm by 2 cm inner upper arm patch received 2% DPC for sensitization. The study patch tested 0.01% DPC on the upper back and read results at 6 days.

CDR1 is SGHTA, CDR2 FQGNSA, per germline. V gave up 5 bases and J gave up 7 bases; unmatched junction bases: 3. The CDR3 length is 13 residues. Stated time point: patch test 3, about 24 weeks after DPC sensitization. Treatment defined: therapeutic diphenylcyclopropenone sensitization with weekly scalp DPC. The library gave individual cDNA molecules unique molecular identifiers. TCRdb independently ran MiXCR on the RACE reads; one entry per CDR3 protein. The data show about 120,000 distinct CDR3 sequences, with about 10% seen just once and under 2.5% held by the top ten. The source of this sequence is a woman in her fifties or sixties with alopecia areata. Some clones in this sample may be carry-over from other donors' samples. The chain combines TRBV7-2 with TRBJ1-4; 8 positions agree with TRBD1. The material was whole blood, obtained in connection with sensitization to the hapten diphenylcyclopropenone (DPC). In DNA, the CDR3 is TGTGCCAGCAGCCGGGGACAGGCTGAAAAACTGTTTTTT. It is translated as CASSRGQAEKLFF.